What follows describes a single T cell receptor (beta chain). The CDR3 extends over 16 amino acids. J gave up 4 bases and V 4 bases, and 5 bases lay outside the gene matches. Looked up from germline, CDR1 is ENHRY and CDR2 is SYGVKD. The sample is drawn from a study of T cells in Graves' hyperthyroidism and ophthalmopathy. Graves' hyperthyroidism without ophthalmopathy progression within 18 months was termed stable. Amplification of TCR beta CDR3 regions used RNA as the template. RT-PCR in the first round (using the HTBI primer set) targeted the TCR CDR3. A single record per CDR3 protein comes from TCRdb applying MiXCR to the multiplex PCR reads. The sample carries almost 600,000 distinct CDR3 sequences, around 42% recorded once.

The TCR was taken from a woman younger than 35 with Graves' hyperthyroidism. The chain uses TRBV10-3 and TRBJ2-5; TRBD2 matches at 14 bases. What was sequenced was peripheral blood or thyroid tissue (not recorded which). DNA of the CDR3: TGTGCCATCAGTGGAGGGACTAGCGGGAGTGGAGAGACCCAGTACTTC. Its protein product is CAISGGTSGSGETQYF.